This T cell receptor beta chain was sequenced in a study of blood T cell repertoires in COVID-19. In the original analysis: Estimates of nucleated cell counts were drawn from the amplification of reference gene primers. Measured with immunoSEQ multiplex PCR; TCRdb has only the in-frame clones, and not every one. V, J and clone size are those of that table, while D and trimming were read from the DNA. The sample carries some 210,000 clones, 65% to 85% recorded once. Germline V gives CDR1 SGDLS, CDR2 YYNGEE. This CDR3 is 16 amino acids long. The junction had 14 bases not matched to a gene; V was cut back by 3 bases and J by 7 bases.

Input material: PBMCs or T cells enriched from blood (not recorded which). This chain joins TRBV9 and TRBJ2-3; 7 nucleotides align to TRBD2. The receptor's source is a man aged 25-45 years with acute COVID-19. CDR3 nucleotides: TGTGCCAGCAGCGGGGGAGGGACGGGCAAGGTGAATACGCAGTATTTT. It encodes CASSGGGTGKVNTQYF.